The entry below describes one TCR beta chain. The entry originates in a study of T cell responses to AZD1222 COVID-19 vaccine. This table comes from immunoSEQ multiplex PCR, and its TCRdb copy is limited to in-frame clones, with some not included. The data show 95,000 to 120,000 clones, with about nine tenths seen just once and approximately 3% held by the top ten. The receptor comes from an adult in good health. Material: peripheral blood, obtained on day 0 of MenACWY control vaccination.

The CDR3 DNA follows: TGTGCCAGCCCGTCGGCTAGTCGACAGACCCAGTACTTC. Its protein is CASPSASRQTQYF. The chain combines TRBV2 with TRBJ2-5; the D is unclear. Trimming pared 8 bases from V and 6 bases from J, leaving 16 bases between. From germline, CDR1 is SNHLY and CDR2 FYNNEI. The CDR3 is 13 amino acids.